This TCR beta chain was documented in a study of control samples from healthy donors and cancer patients. Generated by immunoSEQ multiplex PCR, the TCRdb table keeps only in-frame clones and is missing some. The sample holds some 100,000 clones; 85% to 90% are singletons and the top ten take about 8%. V gave up 7 bases and J gave up 6 bases, with 17 bases separating them. Germline V gene lookup returns CDR1 KGHSH and CDR2 LQKENI. There are 14 residues in the CDR3. Sequenced input: blood. This TCR was sampled from a man younger than 45 in good health. The chain couples TRBV18 to TRBJ2-3; D gene uncertain. This CDR3 is CASLVSALVDTQYF. In nucleotides, the CDR3 is TGTGCCAGCTTGGTTTCGGCCCTCGTTGATACGCAGTATTTT.